What follows are 4 T cell receptor beta chains derived from one specimen sequenced in a study of shared T cell receptors in the human thymus. Clones were sequenced by immunoSEQ multiplex PCR, and TCRdb holds only the in-frame ones, with some missing. The sample carries hundreds of thousands of clones, 70% to 90% recorded once. A further study also used this sample, focusing on human thymus T cells.

The sequenced sample was thymocytes. Receptors were obtained from a girl in the first two years of life with a congenital heart defect.

With regard to this clone: The identical CDR3 is also encoded by other nucleotide sequences in the sample. This sequence joins TRBV2 and TRBJ1-1; TRBD1 is a possible D gene (6 bases). The CDR3 consists of 17 residues. V was clipped by 7 bases and J by 3 bases, with 24 bases between them. Per the germline V gene, CDR1 is SNHLY and CDR2 is FYNNEI. CDR3 in amino acids: CASIHNGETGLDTEAFF. CDR3 in DNA: TGTGCCAGCATTCACAACGGAGAAACAGGGTTGGACACTGAAGCTTTCTTT.

This clone appeared once. The gene calls are TRBV4-1 and TRBJ1-2, with TRBD1 identical over 9 bases. This CDR3 is built from 16 residues. The trim removed 4 bases at V and 5 bases at J, leaving 11 bases unmatched. Germline lookup yields CDR1 MGHRA and CDR2 YSYEKL. The CDR3 nucleotides are TGCGCCAGCAGCCCAGGCCGGGACAGGGTGTTTTATGGCTACACCTTC. As protein: CASSPGRDRVFYGYTF.

This clone was counted a single time. The chain is built from TRBV5-5 and TRBJ1-5; 9 bases are a match to TRBD1. The CDR3 runs 14 residues. Germline V gene sequence: CDR1 SGHKS, CDR2 YYEKEE (reference sequence). The V gene end was trimmed by 5 bases and the J gene end by 4 bases; junction bases not matched to a gene: 4. The CDR3 DNA follows: TGTGCCAGCAGTACAGGGGGCGGGAATCAGCCCCAGCATTTT. It encodes CASSTGGGNQPQHF.

The chain couples TRBV7-2 to TRBJ2-5; maybe TRBD2 (5 bases). The CDR3 length is 13 residues. The V and J ends lost 4 bases and 1 base respectively, with 7 bases between them. Germline loops: CDR1 SGHTA, CDR2 FQGNSA. CDR3 DNA: TGTGCCAGCAGCTGGAGCGGCCAAGAGACCCAGTACTTC. Protein sequence: CASSWSGQETQYF. Variable domain in full (rest from reference TRBV7-2 and TRBJ2-5): GAGVSQSPSNKVTEKGKDVELRCDPISGHTALYWYRQSLGQGLEFLIYFQGNSAPDKSGLPSDRFSAERTGGSVSTLTIQRTQQEDSAVYLCASSWSGQETQYFGPGTRLLVL.